The entry that follows covers one TCR beta chain sequence. The data derive from a study of OX40 agonist ivuxolimab in advanced cancers. Study at large: Ivuxolimab, an antibody that agonizes OX40 (CD134), was administered to the patients. Allowance was made for prior anti-PD-1, anti-PD-L1 or anti-CTLA-4 therapy, and around 44% had some.

Produced via immunoSEQ multiplex PCR; TCRdb's table is partial and in-frame only. This table has about 71,000 clones, roughly nine tenths appearing once. This TCR was recovered from an adult with an advanced solid tumor such as melanoma, head and neck, liver or kidney cancer. Sequencing used CD4+ or CD8+ T cells sorted from blood, obtained in a trial of the OX40 agonist ivuxolimab.

CDR3 region: CATAAYSYEQYF. DNA of the CDR3: TGTGCCACCGCAGCCTACTCCTACGAGCAGTACTTC. V gene TRBV27 combines with J gene TRBJ2-7, with unresolved D. V lost 10 bases and J lost 0, with 10 bases in between. The CDR3 length is 12 residues. Germline CDR1 reads MNHEY; CDR2 reads SMNVEV (reference sequence).